One sample yielded the 22 T cell receptor beta chains listed below, sequenced in a study of blood T cell repertoires in COVID-19 (dated by TCRdb to the early 2020s). Libraries came from the immunoSEQ multiplex PCR assay. Here the immuneACCESS table is served through TCRdb, limited to in-frame sequences with V and J called. Missing clones are a known gap in these copies; in checked studies unresolved V genes cover under half, and the rest lacks a known reason. The sample table lists roughly 570,000 clones, less than 90% of them with a count of one. 7.5% to 9.5% of the sample is taken by the ten largest. The sequenced material came from peripheral blood. These receptors originate from a woman between 50 and 59 years old with COVID-19, enrolled during active disease.

The rearrangement joins TRBV27 to TRBJ1-3; no definite D call. The V gene's germline CDR1 is MNHEY and CDR2 SMNVEV (reference sequence). The V end was cut by 4 bases, the J end by 4 bases, with 17 bases between. The CDR3 runs to 16 residues. This CDR3 is CASSSRTVAEGNTIYF. CDR3 nucleotide sequence: TGTGCCAGCAGTTCCCGGACTGTCGCGGAGGGAAACACCATATATTTT.

Points on this clone: The same CDR3 can be traced to other DNA sequences in this sample. This chain links TRBV27 with TRBJ2-1; 11 bases map to TRBD2. The CDR3 totals 16 residues. CDR1 is MNHEY, CDR2 SMNVEV, per germline (reference sequence). V trimming: 4 bases; J trimming: 2 bases; junction bases outside the gene matches: 4. The CDR3 DNA reads TGTGCCAGCAGTTCCCTAGCGGGGGGCCCCTACAATGAGCAGTTCTTC. Translating gives CASSSLAGGPYNEQFF.

The chain employs TRBV10-3 and TRBJ1-3; D is undetermined. The CDR3 is made up of 14 amino acids. Germline lookup yields CDR1 ENHRY and CDR2 SYGVKD. Trimming left V 0 bases short and J 4 bases short, with 7 bases between. CDR3 protein: CAISESAAGNTIYF. The CDR3 coding sequence is TGTGCCATCAGTGAGTCGGCAGCGGGAAACACCATATATTTT.

The chain has TRBV30 and TRBJ2-2; D perhaps matches TRBD2 (6 bases). Trimming took 7 bases from V and 3 from J, leaving 15 bases between them. CDR3 length equals 14 residues. Germline CDR1 and CDR2: GTSNPN and SVGIG (reference sequence). This CDR3 is CASRPGVDTGELFF. CDR3 bases: TGTGCCTCCCGTCCGGGGGTCGACACCGGGGAGCTGTTTTTT. The full variable domain, completed using reference TRBV30 and TRBJ2-2, is SQTIHQWPATLVQPVGSPLSLECTVEGTSNPNLYWYRQAAGRGLQLLFYSVGIGQISSEVPQNLSASRPQDRQFILSSKKLLLSDSGFYLCASRPGVDTGELFFGEGSRLTVL.

This clone was counted once. The chain carries TRBV9 and TRBJ2-6; D gene uncertain. V was pared by 1 base and J by 4 bases, with 15 bases between. Germline V gives CDR1 SGDLS, CDR2 YYNGEE. The CDR3 runs to 17 residues. The CDR3 DNA follows: TGTGCCAGCAGCGTACGGATCGGAGCCGGAGGGGCCAACGTCCTGACTTTC. Protein product: CASSVRIGAGGANVLTF.

V is TRBV9 and J is TRBJ1-1, with D possibly TRBD1 on 6 matching bases. Trimming left V 1 base short and J 6 bases short, with 16 bases between. This CDR3 has 15 residues. The germline V gene encodes CDR1 SGDLS and CDR2 YYNGEE. CDR3 residues: CASSVSPTGASEAFF. The CDR3 nucleotides read TGTGCCAGCAGCGTATCCCCGACAGGCGCTTCTGAAGCTTTCTTT. The variable domain in full, with the rest retrieved from reference TRBV9 and TRBJ1-1, is DSGVTQTPKHLITATGQRVTLRCSPRSGDLSVYWYQQSLDQGLQFLIQYYNGEERAKGNILERFSAQQFPDLHSELNLSSLELGDSALYFCASSVSPTGASEAFFGQGTRLTVV.

The chain is built from TRBV7-9 and TRBJ2-3; TRBD2 matches at 10 bases. Germline CDR1 and CDR2: SEHNR and FQNEAQ (reference sequence). Trimming took 6 bases from V and 5 from J; bases not matched to a gene: 8. CDR3 length: 15 residues. CDR3 DNA: TGTGCCAGCAGGCCCGGGACTAGCGATCGAGATACGCAGTATTTT. Its protein is CASRPGTSDRDTQYF.

V and J are TRBV10-3 and TRBJ1-2, with TRBD1 matching over 10 bases. The germline V gene encodes CDR1 ENHRY and CDR2 SYGVKD. The CDR3 has 15 residues. Trimming removed 0 bases from V and 4 bases from J; junction bases left unmatched: 2. The DNA of the CDR3 is TGTGCCATCAGTGAGTCACGGGACAGGGGCTATGGCTACACCTTC. As protein: CAISESRDRGYGYTF.

V usage is TRBV29-1 and J usage is TRBJ1-1; TRBD1 matches 7 bases. In germline, CDR1 is SQVTM, CDR2 ANQGSEA. The CDR3 has 12 amino acids. V trimming: 7 bases; J trimming: 1 base; junction bases outside the gene matches: 3. The CDR3 region is CSGDSGNTEAFF. The CDR3 nucleotides read TGCAGCGGGGACAGTGGGAACACTGAAGCTTTCTTT.

The chain employs TRBV30 and TRBJ1-3; TRBD1 might be the D (6 bases). This CDR3 spans 17 amino acids. Germline loops: CDR1 GTSNPN, CDR2 SVGIG (reference sequence). V lost 1 base, J lost 4 bases, and 20 bases lay in between. CDR3 nucleotides: TGTGCCTGGAGTGATCTCAGGGGATCCTCTTCCGGAAACACCATATATTTT. It is translated as CAWSDLRGSSSGNTIYF.

This chain uses TRBV28 with TRBJ1-1, with TRBD1 matching over 9 bases. Germline CDR1 and CDR2: MDHEN and SYDVKM. V dropped 5 bases and J dropped 4; count of bases not matched to a gene: 5. The CDR3 extends over 14 amino acids. CDR3 loop: CASSLTGGVTEAFF. CDR3 bases: TGTGCCAGCAGTCTAACAGGGGGCGTCACTGAAGCTTTCTTT.

The gene calls are TRBV29-1 and TRBJ2-3; 9 bases agree with TRBD1. CDR3 length: 13 amino acids. Germline V gene sequence: CDR1 SQVTM, CDR2 ANQGSEA. V shed 4 bases, J shed 5 bases, and the junction held 4 bases outside the gene matches. The CDR3 is CSVVGQGEDTQYF. The CDR3 region has the DNA TGCAGCGTTGTGGGACAGGGTGAAGATACGCAGTATTTT.

The J gene is TRBJ1-2, the V gene TRBV19, with TRBD1 as a possible D gene (5 bases). V lost 7 bases and J 4 bases, leaving 19 bases between the germline ends. CDR1 is LNHDA, CDR2 SQIVND, per germline (reference sequence). This CDR3 contains 15 residues. This chain's CDR3 is CASNTGRIFSYGYTF. The CDR3 nucleotides read TGTGCCAGTAACACAGGTCGTATCTTTAGCTATGGCTACACCTTC. Full variable domain (outside the CDR3, taken from reference TRBV19 and TRBJ1-2): DGGITQSPKYLFRKEGQNVTLSCEQNLNHDAMYWYRQDPGQGLRLIYYSQIVNDFQKGDIAEGYSVSREKKESFPLTVTSAQKNPTAFYLCASNTGRIFSYGYTFGSGTRLTVV.

This rearrangement joins TRBV5-1 to TRBJ1-1, with D tentatively TRBD1 (5 bases). V was trimmed by 7 bases and J by 1 base, leaving 8 bases between them. The CDR3 is 12 amino acids. CDR1 and CDR2 from the germline V gene are SGHRS and YFSETQ. The CDR3 coding sequence is TGCGCCAGCTCGACAGAGAACACTGAAGCTTTCTTT. It is translated as CASSTENTEAFF.

This chain connects TRBV30 to TRBJ2-5; 14 bases match TRBD2. Germline CDR1 and CDR2: GTSNPN and SVGIG (reference sequence). The CDR3 has 14 amino acids. The V segment lost 3 bases and the J segment 5 bases; nucleotides outside the gene matches: 2. The CDR3 sequence: CAWRTSGGEETQYF. Written as DNA, the CDR3 is TGTGCCTGGAGGACTAGCGGGGGGGAGGAGACCCAGTACTTC.

The chain uses TRBV11-1 and TRBJ2-7; weak D call: TRBD2 (6 bases). Germline CDR1 is SGHAT and CDR2 is FQDESV (reference sequence). The V end was cut by 5 bases, the J end by 2 bases, with 16 bases between. The CDR3 runs 15 residues. Here the CDR3 DNA reads TGTGCCAGCAGCACGGGACTCCTGAAGGCCTACGAGCAGTACTTC. The encoded protein is CASSTGLLKAYEQYF.

The chain recombines TRBV13 with TRBJ1-2; D perhaps matches TRBD1 (6 bases). Deletions cut 4 bases from V and 6 bases from J, with 18 bases between. The CDR3 length is 15 residues. CDR1 is PRHDT, CDR2 FYEKMQ, per germline (reference sequence). The CDR3 region is CASSYSPPGVDGYTF. For the CDR3, the DNA is TGTGCCAGCAGCTATTCACCACCAGGGGTGGATGGCTACACCTTC. Supplemented by reference TRBV13 and TRBJ1-2, the full variable domain reads AAGVIQSPRHLIKEKRETATLKCYPIPRHDTVYWYQQGPGQDPQFLISFYEKMQSDKGSIPDRFSAQQFSDYHSELNMSSLELGDSALYFCASSYSPPGVDGYTFGSGTRLTVV.

This chain uses TRBV18 with TRBJ1-6; D is possibly TRBD1 (5 bases). Germline V CDR1 and CDR2: KGHSH, LQKENI. V lost 3 bases, J lost 5 bases, and 14 bases lay in between. CDR3 length equals 16 residues. The CDR3 coding sequence is TGTGCCAGCTCACCCCCAGGGTTACGGAATAATTCACCCCTCCACTTT. Protein product: CASSPPGLRNNSPLHF.

A single count supports this clone. This same CDR3 is encoded by further DNA sequences in the sample. The chain carries TRBV7-2 and TRBJ1-3; 7 nucleotides match TRBD1. The CDR3 extends over 15 amino acids. The germline V gene encodes CDR1 SGHTA and CDR2 FQGNSA. Unmatched junction bases numbered 0, after V lost 1 base and J lost 0 bases. CDR3 sequence: CASSLEGASGNTIYF. As DNA, the CDR3 is TGTGCCAGCAGCTTAGAGGGGGCCTCTGGAAACACCATATATTTT.

The chain couples TRBV4-1 to TRBJ1-4; 11 nucleotides match TRBD1. After removal of 11 bases from V and 0 bases from J, the junction contained 8 bases not matched to a gene. CDR3 length: 16 amino acids. Germline V gene sequence: CDR1 MGHRA, CDR2 YSYEKL. The CDR3 bases are TGCGCCGGTTCCCCGGGACAGGGGGCAACTAATGAAAAACTGTTTTTT. It encodes CAGSPGQGATNEKLFF.

V and J are TRBV5-1 and TRBJ2-1; D call uncertain. The CDR3 has 16 residues. V was cut by 0 bases and J by 4 bases, with 14 bases left in between. CDR1 is SGHRS, CDR2 YFSETQ, per germline. In DNA, the CDR3 is TGCGCCAGCAGCTTGGCCGTCACAGCTTATTACAATGAGCAGTTCTTC. Its protein product is CASSLAVTAYYNEQFF.

V is TRBV5-1 and J is TRBJ2-7; 15 bases match TRBD2. With V trimmed by 3 bases and J by 2 bases, 6 bases remained unmatched. The CDR3 is 17 residues long. Germline lookup yields CDR1 SGHRS and CDR2 YFSETQ. Here the CDR3 reads CASSSGLAGGVPYEQYF. CDR3 coding DNA: TGCGCCAGCAGCTCGGGACTAGCGGGGGGAGTGCCCTACGAGCAGTACTTC.